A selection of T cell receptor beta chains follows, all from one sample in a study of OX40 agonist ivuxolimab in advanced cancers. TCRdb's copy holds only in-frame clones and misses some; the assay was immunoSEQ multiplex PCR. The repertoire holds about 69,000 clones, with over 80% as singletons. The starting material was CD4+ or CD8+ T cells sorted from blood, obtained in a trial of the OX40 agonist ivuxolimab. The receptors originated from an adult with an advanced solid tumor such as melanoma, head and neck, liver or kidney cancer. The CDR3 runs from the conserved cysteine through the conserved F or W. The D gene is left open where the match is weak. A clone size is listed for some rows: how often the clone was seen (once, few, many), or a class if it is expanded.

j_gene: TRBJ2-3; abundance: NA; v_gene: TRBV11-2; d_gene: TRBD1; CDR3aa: CASSFAHAAARTGTDTQYF; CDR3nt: TGTGCCAGCAGCTTTGCCCACGCTGCTGCCAGGACAGGGACAGATACGCAGTATTTT
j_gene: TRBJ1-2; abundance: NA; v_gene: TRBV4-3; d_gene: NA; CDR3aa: CASSQDNPGGRGYTF; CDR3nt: TGCGCCAGCAGCCAAGATAATCCCGGGGGCAGAGGCTACACCTTC
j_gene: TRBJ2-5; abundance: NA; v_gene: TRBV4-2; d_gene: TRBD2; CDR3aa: CASSQGLGETQYF; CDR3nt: TGTGCCAGCAGCCAGGGACTAGGGGAGACCCAGTACTTC
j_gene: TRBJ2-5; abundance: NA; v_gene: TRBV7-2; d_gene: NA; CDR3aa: CASSKGLEETQYF; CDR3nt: TGTGCCAGCAGCAAGGGACTGGAAGAGACCCAGTACTTC
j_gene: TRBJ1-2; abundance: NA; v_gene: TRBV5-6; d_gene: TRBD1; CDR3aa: CASSSGTGGGFNYGYTF; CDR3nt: TGTGCCAGCAGCTCCGGGACAGGGGGAGGGTTTAACTATGGCTACACCTTC
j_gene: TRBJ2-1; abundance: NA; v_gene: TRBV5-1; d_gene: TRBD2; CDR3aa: CASSVGLALYNEQFF; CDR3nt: TGCGCCAGCAGCGTCGGACTAGCGTTGTACAATGAGCAGTTCTTC
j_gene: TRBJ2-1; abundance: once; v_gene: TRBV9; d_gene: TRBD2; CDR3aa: CASSPGGEVYNEQFF; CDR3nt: TGTGCCAGCAGCCCTGGGGGGGAGGTCTACAATGAGCAGTTCTTC
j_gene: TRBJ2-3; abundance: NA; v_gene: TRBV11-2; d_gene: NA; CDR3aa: CASSLQQGSSTDTQYF; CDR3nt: TGTGCCAGCAGCTTACAACAGGGATCTAGCACAGATACGCAGTATTTT
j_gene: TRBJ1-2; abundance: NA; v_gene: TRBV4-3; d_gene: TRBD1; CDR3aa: CASSQDRDRILGGYTF; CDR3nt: TGCGCCAGCAGCCAAGATCGGGACAGAATCCTTGGGGGCTACACCTTC
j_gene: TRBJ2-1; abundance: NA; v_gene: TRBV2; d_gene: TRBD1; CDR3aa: CASSATDRVANEQFF; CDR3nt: TGTGCCAGCAGCGCTACAGACAGGGTAGCGAATGAGCAGTTCTTC
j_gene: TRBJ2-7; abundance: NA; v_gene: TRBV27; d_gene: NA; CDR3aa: CASSLGRSYEQYF; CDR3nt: TGTGCCAGCAGTTTGGGCAGAAGCTACGAGCAGTACTTC
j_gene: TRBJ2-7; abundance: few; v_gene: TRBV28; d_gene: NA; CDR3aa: CASSPTSFYEQYF; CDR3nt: TGTGCCAGCAGTCCTACTAGCTTTTACGAGCAGTACTTC
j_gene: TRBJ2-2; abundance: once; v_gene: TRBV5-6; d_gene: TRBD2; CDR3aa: CASSLDPSSGSLTGELFF; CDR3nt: TGTGCCAGCAGCTTGGACCCGTCTAGCGGGAGCCTCACCGGGGAGCTGTTTTTT
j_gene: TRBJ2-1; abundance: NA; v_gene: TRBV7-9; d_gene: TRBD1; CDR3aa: CASSTPGQGNEQFF; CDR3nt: TGTGCCAGCAGCACGCCGGGACAGGGTAATGAGCAGTTCTTC